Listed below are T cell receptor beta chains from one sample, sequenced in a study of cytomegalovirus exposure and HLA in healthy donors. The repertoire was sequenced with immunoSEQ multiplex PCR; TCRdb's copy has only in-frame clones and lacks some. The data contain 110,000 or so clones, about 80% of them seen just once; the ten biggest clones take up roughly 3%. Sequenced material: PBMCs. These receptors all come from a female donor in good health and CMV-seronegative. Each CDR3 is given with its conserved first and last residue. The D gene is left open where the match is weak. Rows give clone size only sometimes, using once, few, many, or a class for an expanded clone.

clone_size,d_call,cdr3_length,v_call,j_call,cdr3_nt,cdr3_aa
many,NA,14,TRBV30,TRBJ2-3,TGTGCCTGGAGTGGAATAGGGGGGGCAGATACGCAGTATTTT,CAWSGIGGADTQYF
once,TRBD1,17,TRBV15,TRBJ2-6,TGTGCCACCAGCACAGGGGGCCCCTACTCTGGGGCCAACGTCCTGACTTTC,CATSTGGPYSGANVLTF
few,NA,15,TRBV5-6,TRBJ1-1,TGTGCCAGCAGCTTGGAAGGGGGGGAGAACACTGAAGCTTTCTTT,CASSLEGGENTEAFF
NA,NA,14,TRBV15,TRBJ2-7,TGTGCCACCAGCAGAGAAGCTGAATCCTACGAGCAGTACTTC,CATSREAESYEQYF
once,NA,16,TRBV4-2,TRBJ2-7,TGTGCCAGCAGCCAAGAAGGCGGGGATAGGTCCTACGAGCAGTACTTC,CASSQEGGDRSYEQYF
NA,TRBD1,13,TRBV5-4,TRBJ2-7,TGTGCCAGCAGCTTGACAGGGGGCGGCGAGCAGTACTTC,CASSLTGGGEQYF
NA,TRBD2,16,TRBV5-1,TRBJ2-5,TGCGCCAGCAGCCGGTCGACTAGCGGGCCTATAGAGACCCAGTACTTC,CASSRSTSGPIETQYF
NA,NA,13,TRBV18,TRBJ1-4,TGTGCCAGCTCGCGCGGTCGTAATGAAAAACTGTTTTTT,CASSRGRNEKLFF
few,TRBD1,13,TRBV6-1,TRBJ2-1,TGTGCCAGCACCGTCCAACTACGGACAGGGTTGTTCTTC,CASTVQLRTGLFF
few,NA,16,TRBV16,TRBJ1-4,TGTGCCAGCAGCCAATCGTTGGATTGGAGAGATGAAAAACTGTTTTTT,CASSQSLDWRDEKLFF
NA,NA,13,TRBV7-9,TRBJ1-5,TGTTCCAGCAGCCCCCAGCGCGGTCAGCCCCAGCATTTT,CSSSPQRGQPQHF
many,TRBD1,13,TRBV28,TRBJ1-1,TGTGCCAGCAGGGGACAGGCTGTCCCTGAAGCTTTCTTT,CASRGQAVPEAFF
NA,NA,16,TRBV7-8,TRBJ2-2,TGTGCCAGCAGCTTATCGAATGACGGGATAACCGGGGAGCTGTTTTTT,CASSLSNDGITGELFF
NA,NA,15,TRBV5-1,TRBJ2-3,TGCGCCAGCAGCGAGGACCCGGGGAGCACAGATACGCAGTATTTT,CASSEDPGSTDTQYF
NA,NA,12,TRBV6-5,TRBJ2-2,TGTGCCAGCGTAGGAGGACCCGGGGAGCTGTTTTTT,CASVGGPGELFF
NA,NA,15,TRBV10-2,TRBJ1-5,TGCGCCAGCAGTGAGTCTCTTTTATCGGGACAGCCCCAGCATTTT,CASSESLLSGQPQHF
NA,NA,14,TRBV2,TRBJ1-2,TGTGCCAGCAGTGAATTGCAGGGCCTCGGGGGCTACACCTTC,CASSELQGLGGYTF
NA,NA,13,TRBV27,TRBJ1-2,TGTGCCAGCAGCGACGGGAGGAACTATGGCTACACCTTC,CASSDGRNYGYTF
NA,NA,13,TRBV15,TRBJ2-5,TGTGCCACCAGCAGAGACAGGGAAGAGACCCAGTACTTC,CATSRDREETQYF
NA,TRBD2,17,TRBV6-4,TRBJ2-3,TGTGCCAGCAGTGCCGTTCCCGGGGGGGCGGGACAAGATACGCAGTATTTT,CASSAVPGGAGQDTQYF
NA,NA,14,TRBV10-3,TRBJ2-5,TGTGCCATTGGAAGAGGGGGGGCCGCAGAGACCCAGTACTTC,CAIGRGGAAETQYF
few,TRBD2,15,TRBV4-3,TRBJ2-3,TGCGCCAGCAGCCTTACTAGCGGGGGAACAGATACGCAGTATTTT,CASSLTSGGTDTQYF
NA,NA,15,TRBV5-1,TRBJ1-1,TGCGCCAGCAGCGTAGACAGGTTGAAGGGCACTGAAGCTTTCTTT,CASSVDRLKGTEAFF
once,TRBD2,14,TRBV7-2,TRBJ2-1,TGTGCCAGTCTGGGGGGGTCCTTCAACAATGAGCAGTTCTTC,CASLGGSFNNEQFF
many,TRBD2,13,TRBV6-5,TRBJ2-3,TGTGCCAGTGGGGGGGGGAGGGGCCCAGTGCAGTATTTT,CASGGGRGPVQYF
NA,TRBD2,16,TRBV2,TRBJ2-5,TGTGCCAGCAGACTCGGACTAGGAGTAGGTTTGGAGACCCAGTACTTC,CASRLGLGVGLETQYF
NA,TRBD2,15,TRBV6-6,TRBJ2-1,TGTGCCAGCAATTCAGGTAGTCGGGAGGAGAATGAGCAGTTCTTC,CASNSGSREENEQFF